The next 2 T cell receptor beta chains were all read from a single sample in a study of blood T cell repertoires in COVID-19. Sequenced by immunoSEQ multiplex PCR; TCRdb stores in-frame clones only, minus some. The sample carries about 81,000 clones, almost 90% recorded once. The sample comprised peripheral blood. These receptors were collected from a woman aged 80 or older with acute or convalescent COVID-19.

This rearrangement joins TRBV19 to TRBJ2-5; D is perhaps TRBD2 (6 bases). Germline V CDR1 and CDR2: LNHDA, SQIVND (reference sequence). Trimming removed 1 base from V and 2 bases from J, with 14 bases in between. CDR3 length: 16 amino acids. CDR3 bases: TGTGCCAGTAGTATAGCCAAGAGGAGGGTACAAGAGACCCAGTACTTC. Translated: CASSIAKRRVQETQYF.

This chain joins TRBV7-9 and TRBJ2-2, with D possibly TRBD1 on 6 matching bases. The CDR3 has 15 residues. Trimming pared 1 base from V and 6 bases from J, leaving 12 bases between. The V gene's germline CDR1 is SEHNR and CDR2 FQNEAQ (reference sequence). The CDR3 DNA follows: TGTGCCAGCAGCTTAGGGACAGTGGAGGCCGGGGAGCTGTTTTTT. It codes for CASSLGTVEAGELFF.